This T cell receptor (beta chain) appears in the sequencing data of a study of cytomegalovirus exposure and HLA in healthy donors (dated by TCRdb to about 2017). Some background on the complete study: An earlier analysis of several hundred of the donors reported about 280 Gb of sequence data and around 100 million unique TCR beta sequences obtained from 180 million or so T cells. An early release covering about 600 HLA-typed donors comprised about 310 gigabases of sequencing data and 85 million to 100 million unique TCR sequences. Of the 398 genotyped donors, approximately 81% were placed in the genetic ancestry cluster associated with self-reported Caucasian donors. The study was designed to test whether signatures of past pathogen exposure could be identified by cataloging public T cell receptors. The T cell repertoires of 550 to 850 subjects were profiled by immunosequencing and related to cytomegalovirus serostatus. Besides the first cohort of 550 to 750 subjects, a separate validation cohort made up of 120 different subjects was used. To predict cytomegalovirus infection status, the study brought together high-throughput TCR immunosequencing, statistical association of individual TCRs with disease status, and machine learning. In a later analysis, previously published TCR beta repertoires from several hundred donors were re-analyzed and high-resolution HLA genotyping was added so that TCR occurrence patterns could be studied. Rather than using new phenotypic data, the later analysis identified candidate immune exposures from TCR beta sequences and from how often those sequences occurred across donors. To decide whether each TCR beta V gene segment behaved as functional or pseudogenic, an earlier analysis of several hundred of the donors relied on high-throughput TCR beta sequencing. Donor age, sex, ethnicity and CMV serostatus were compiled together with the repertoire data. A later genetic analysis took genome-wide SNP genotypes for about 65% of the 666 donors and used that subset as a discovery cohort. Every discovery cohort repertoire had been produced on one sequencing platform. HLA typing covered class I and class II loci at four-digit resolution. Typing coverage varied by locus: about 620-630 donors for A, B, C, DRB1 and DQB1; approximately 500 for DQA1; around 610 for DPA1; 450 to 480 for DPB1. A few DR-DQ haplotypes were treated as single units for association and clustering because of strong linkage in the cohort. Among 300 to 500 genotyped donors of the cohort, an average of approximately 240,000 unique TCR beta nucleotide sequences was sequenced per donor, of which 15% to 20% were non-productive.

The cohort comprised fewer than 750 healthy bone marrow donors. All cohort members were sampled while nominally healthy, although unrecorded immune exposures were likely present. The donor tested CMV seronegative, placing the donor among the 350 or so seronegative members of the cohort. Each donor provided a peripheral blood sample, and peripheral blood mononuclear cells were used for TCR beta sequencing. Genomic DNA extraction from the blood cell samples was performed with the Qiagen DNeasy Blood Extraction Kit. Libraries came from the immunoSEQ multiplex PCR assay. For the multiplex PCR, a mixture combining 60 forward primers for TCR Vbeta segments and 13 reverse primers for TCR Jbeta segments was used. A multiplex PCR assay on genomic DNA amplified the CDR3 region of rearranged TCR beta genes. The Illumina HiSeq System was used to sequence the amplified TCR beta libraries as 87-base-pair reads. As for the authors' bioinformatics: In a later analysis, some 80 million unique TCR beta chains were counted across the roughly 670 repertoires, and around 10 million of these chains were shared by at least two donors. Raw reads were error-corrected and collapsed into unique sequences with a nearest-neighbor algorithm that merged closely related sequences to remove PCR and sequencing errors. V, D and J gene segments were assigned by aligning CDR3 sequences to IMGT reference sequences. For a sequence to be retained, a match of at least six nucleotides to both a V gene segment and a J gene segment was required. A rearrangement counted as productive if the CDR3 had no stop codons and remained in frame with V and J, and every other rearrangement counted as non-productive. CDR3 was defined by IMGT convention, running from the second conserved V-encoded cysteine to the conserved J-encoded phenylalanine. The earlier analysis of about 610 of the donors excluded any sequence lacking an unambiguous match to a single V gene segment. An earlier analysis of under 750 of the donors called V segments functional above 56.7% productive rearrangements and segregating when the between-donor standard deviation exceeded 5%. A statistical classification framework was built for diagnosing cytomegalovirus status from the catalog of TCR beta chain sequences. In a later analysis, TCR nucleotide sequences were compared against IMGT/GENE-DB human TR gene sequences so that V and J genes could be assigned. Using the TCRdist pipeline, a later analysis assigned CDR3 sequences along with most-parsimonious VDJ recombination scenarios. In a later analysis, every TCR beta chain was defined by the combination of its CDR3 amino acid sequence and its V-gene family, and reads without a unique V-gene family were dropped. To address suspected cross-contamination and a sequencing artifact, a later analysis removed 592 highly shared, low-generation-probability nucleotide sequences. A later analysis calculated a clonal expansion index for each public chain from normalized within-repertoire ranks of inferred template counts. In a later analysis, generation probabilities were computed with a VDJ recombination model fitted to out-of-frame rearrangements, and the resulting probabilities were checked against IGoR. Hypergeometric tests were used in a later analysis to score TCR-TCR, TCR-HLA and TCR-CMV co-occurrence, with a repertoire-size bias correction applied to the TCR pairs. A later analysis estimated false discovery rates by permuting HLA or CMV assignments 20 times. In a later analysis, co-occurring TCRs were grouped using DBSCAN, with TCRdist sequence similarity added in when clustering inside HLA-allele-positive subsets. Repertoires with fewer than 30,000 or more than 120,000 public chains, plus five repertoires with anomalous nucleotide sharing, were excluded from co-occurrence clustering. TCRdb took over this immuneACCESS table, retaining in-frame rearrangements with V and J assigned. Such tables are incomplete; in checked studies, under half of the missing clones stem from an unresolved V gene, and the remainder is unexplained. V and J calls and clone size are given by that table; D and trimming were obtained from the DNA. The sample table lists some 160,000 clones, over 75% of them with a count of one. The ten largest clonotypes hold 2% to 2.5% of the sample.

V is pared back by 0 bases and J by 6 bases, with 3 bases lying between the germline termini. Including the terminal cysteine and phenylalanine, the CDR3 comprises 13 residues. Just the 39-base CDR3 DNA is kept, in frame starting at base 1. Taken from the germline V gene, the CDR1 and CDR2 loops are SGHVS and FNYEAQ. Concerning this clone itself: What antigen it recognizes has not been identified. Per-base qualities were not stored, and no clone one base away is much larger.

General conclusions and limits of the study: According to a later analysis, parvovirus B19, influenza, CMV and Epstein-Barr virus appeared linked to several top co-occurrence clusters. Immune exposure information for the cohort was limited to CMV serostatus. HLA typing was unavailable for some donors at each locus, so association tests used only the typed subset. Some IMGT-functional V segments, including TRBV6-2 and TRBV6-3, could not be distinguished by the 87-base-pair reads and were therefore excluded. In the study, around 150 TCR beta chains were listed as associated with cytomegalovirus. Assigning TCR associations to individual alleles was difficult when HLA alleles, especially DR and DQ, strongly co-occurred. Only TCR beta chains were sequenced in this cohort, and the absence of alpha or paired-chain data limited detectable features. In a later analysis, HLA-associated TCR beta chains showed more clonal expansion and lower generation probabilities than non-associated chains that were equally common. Because counts were too low, some 17 rarely observed V segments, including chromosome 9 orphons, were excluded from the earlier analysis of 587 of the donors. The authors suggested that the approach could potentially be generalized to other disease states and immunological phenotypes. In a later analysis, TCR association rates were found to vary across HLA loci, with the most associated TCRs seen for DRB1 alleles and the fewest for HLA-C alleles. A few of the identified cytomegalovirus-associated TCR beta chains were confirmed in vitro to be specific for cytomegalovirus antigens. In an earlier analysis of around 600 of the donors, most TCR beta V segments were observed in productive rearrangements about 87% or about 30% of the time, broadly matching IMGT annotations. A further reported finding was that TCR beta sequences accurately predicted the HLA-A and HLA-B alleles for most subjects in the first cohort. V-gene and J-gene trimming of TCR beta chains was associated with a missense DCLRE1C variant in a later genetic analysis, and the association was replicated in an independent cohort. A later genetic analysis reported fewer N-insertions in productive TCRs among donors in an Asian-associated ancestry cluster than the approximately 700-donor mean. At a false discovery rate of 0.05, a later analysis linked about 17,000 TCR beta sequences to specific HLA alleles. The classifier was reported to diagnose cytomegalovirus status with high specificity and sensitivity in both the original cohort and the validation cohort. The sequencing pipeline was judged likely to have produced a cluster of highly shared sequence variants as a technical artifact. A later analysis found that most CMV-associated TCR beta chains appeared HLA-restricted, with HLA associations seemingly driven largely by CMV exposure. While some public TCRs were present in many individuals, most TCR sequences turned up only very rarely across donors. The presence/absence analyses assumed that sequencing depth was roughly uniform across donors, and that assumption may not be true. Correlated functional status among segregating V segments might be attributable to linkage disequilibrium, but an unknown experimental factor could not be ruled out.

This receptor was obtained from a male donor in good health and CMV-seronegative. Source material: PBMCs. The sequence joins TRBV7-6 to TRBJ1-6; no D gene call is confident. The DNA is as follows: TGTGCCAGCAGCTTAGCCGGTAATTCACCCCTCCACTTT. This yields the protein CASSLAGNSPLHF.